The 20 T cell receptor beta chains below were found in one sample sequenced in a study of shared clonotypes between healthy human individuals. Using immunoSEQ multiplex PCR, the repertoire was profiled, and TCRdb retains in-frame clones only, with some absent. Among about 1 million clones listed, about 74% were seen once. Specimen: memory CD4+ T cells sorted from blood. Regarding subset: CD45RA-negative fraction. Every receptor here comes from a man younger than 35 in good health.

This rearrangement joins TRBV6-1 to TRBJ1-2; the D is unclear. This CDR3 region has 15 residues. CDR1 is MNHNS, CDR2 SASEGT, per germline. V lost 5 bases and J 1 base, leaving 14 bases between the germline ends. In DNA form, the CDR3 reads TGTGCCAGCAGTATACGGTCCCGAGTTAACTATGGCTACACCTTC. It specifies CASSIRSRVNYGYTF.

Written as DNA, the CDR3 is TGTGCCAGCAGCGTTCTACAGGGTCCAGAGACCCAGTACTTC. This encodes CASSVLQGPETQYF. The chain has TRBV21-1 and TRBJ2-5; the D call of TRBD1 is as the table states it, not checked on the DNA. TRBV21-1 is recorded as a pseudogene. This CDR3 comprises 14 residues.

The chain combines TRBV28 with TRBJ2-3; the D is unclear. V lost 3 bases and J 0 bases, leaving 4 bases between the germline ends. The CDR3 length is 13 residues. Germline CDR1 is MDHEN and CDR2 is SYDVKM. The CDR3 loop is CASSFPSTDTQYF. DNA for the CDR3: TGTGCCAGCAGTTTCCCTAGCACAGATACGCAGTATTTT.

Only a few counts were recorded for this clone. CDR3 nucleotides: TGTGCCAGTAGTATAGATCTTGGCCTCGCGAGGGCTAACTATGGCTACACCTTC. Its translation is CASSIDLGLARANYGYTF. The rearrangement links TRBV19 to TRBJ1-2, with unresolved D. V lost 0 bases to trimming and J lost 0 bases, with 17 bases between them. The CDR3 length is 18 residues. The germline V gene encodes CDR1 LNHDA and CDR2 SQIVND (reference sequence).

The chain combines TRBV2 with TRBJ1-4; 8 bases are shared with TRBD1. This CDR3 comprises 13 residues. The trim removed 4 bases at V and 6 bases at J, leaving 1 base unmatched. Germline V gene lookup returns CDR1 SNHLY and CDR2 FYNNEI. CDR3 coding DNA: TGTGCCAGCAGTGGACAGGGGTATGAAAAACTGTTTTTT. This codes for CASSGQGYEKLFF.

The chain uses TRBV7-3 and TRBJ1-1; possible D gene TRBD1, 5 bases. This CDR3 is 14 amino acids long. Germline loops: CDR1 SGHTA, CDR2 FQGTGA. V was shortened by 3 bases and J by 0 bases, with 8 bases between the two germline ends. The CDR3 loop is CASSLGRMNTEAFF. CDR3 nucleotide sequence: TGTGCCAGCAGCTTGGGACGGATGAACACTGAAGCTTTCTTT. Full variable domain (rest looked up from reference TRBV7-3 and TRBJ1-1): GAGVSQTPSNKVTEKGKYVELRCDPISGHTALYWYRQSLGQGPEFLIYFQGTGAADDSGLPNDRFFAVRPEGSVSTLKIQRTERGDSAVYLCASSLGRMNTEAFFGQGTRLTVV.

The rearrangement uses TRBV28 and TRBJ1-5; D possibly corresponds to TRBD1 (5 bases). The germline CDR1 and CDR2 sequences are MDHEN and SYDVKM. V was shortened by 11 bases and J by 0 bases, with 11 bases between the two germline ends. The CDR3 is 13 amino acids. The CDR3 reads CASKGYSNQPQHF. The CDR3 DNA reads TGTGCCTCAAAGGGGTATAGCAATCAGCCCCAGCATTTT.

Written as DNA, the CDR3 is TGTGCCAGCAGCCAAGACTCCTACCCTAGCGGGGGGGCAGCAGAGACCCAGTACTTC. Protein: CASSQDSYPSGGAAETQYF. The chain has TRBV14 and TRBJ2-5; 12 bases are a match to TRBD2. V gave up 0 bases and J gave up 4 bases; unmatched junction bases: 12. The CDR3 contains 19 residues. Per the germline V gene, CDR1 is SGHDN and CDR2 is FVKESK.

This clone was observed a few times. At the DNA level, this CDR3 is encoded by other sequences in the same sample as well. The rearrangement uses TRBV18 and TRBJ1-2, with 7 bases matching TRBD1. CDR3 length equals 13 residues. Trimming took 6 bases from V and 3 from J; bases not matched to a gene: 4. Looked up from germline, CDR1 is KGHSH and CDR2 is LQKENI. The CDR3 loop reads CASSSGTDYGYTF. The CDR3 DNA reads TGTGCCAGCTCGTCCGGGACAGACTATGGCTACACCTTC.

This rearrangement joins TRBV2 to TRBJ2-7; 12 positions match TRBD1. Germline lookup yields CDR1 SNHLY and CDR2 FYNNEI. Trimming took 8 bases from V and 7 from J; bases not matched to a gene: 6. The CDR3 loop spans 13 amino acids. The CDR3 spells CASVRDRGQEQYF. CDR3 sequence (DNA): TGTGCCAGCGTCCGGGACAGGGGGCAGGAGCAGTACTTC.

Points on this clone: This CDR3 is also generated by other DNA sequences in the sample. The genes are TRBV5-4 and TRBJ2-3; D unresolved. CDR1 is SGHNT, CDR2 YYREEE, per germline (reference sequence). V gave up 5 bases and J gave up 0 bases, with 7 bases separating them. The CDR3 spans 13 residues. Here the CDR3 DNA reads TGTGCCAGCAGTCCGACTAGCACAGATACGCAGTATTTT. It codes for CASSPTSTDTQYF.

The gene calls are TRBV7-9 and TRBJ2-1; D is possibly TRBD2 (5 bases). The CDR3 spans 13 residues. Germline CDR1 and CDR2: SEHNR and FQNEAQ (reference sequence). Trimming stripped 4 bases from V and 9 bases from J, with 13 bases between. CDR3 residues: CASSWGSGSEQFF. The CDR3 nucleotides read TGTGCCAGCAGCTGGGGTTCGGGGTCTGAGCAGTTCTTC.

Comment on this clone: A read error is possible here, since a much larger clone lies one base away. Other DNA sequences from this sample encode an identical CDR3 as well. The chain carries TRBV13 and TRBJ2-5, with unresolved D. This CDR3 is built from 11 residues. From germline, CDR1 is PRHDT and CDR2 FYEKMQ (reference sequence). With 5 bases removed from V and 2 bases from J, the gap between germline ends came to 3 bases. CDR3 in DNA: TGTGCCAGCAGCCGACAAGAGACCCAGTACTTC. This translates into CASSRQETQYF.

This clone was seen only a few times. V gene TRBV29-1 combines with J gene TRBJ1-1; a possible D gene is TRBD1 (5 bases). Per germline, CDR1 SQVTM and CDR2 ANQGSEA. V lost 5 bases and J 3 bases, leaving 16 bases between the germline ends. CDR3 length equals 14 residues. In DNA, the CDR3 is TGCAGCGTTCTTGATTGGGGGAGGTACACTGAAGCTTTCTTT. Translation gives CSVLDWGRYTEAFF.

This clone was counted at least ten times. The CDR3 here is CASIRGQGNYGYTF. The CDR3 nucleotides read TGTGCCAGCATCAGGGGCCAGGGGAACTATGGCTACACCTTC. The J gene is TRBJ1-2, the V gene TRBV2; D might be TRBD1 (6 bases). Germline-derived CDR1 and CDR2 are SNHLY and FYNNEI. V gave up 7 bases and J gave up 2 bases, with 14 bases separating them. This CDR3 comprises 14 residues.

The DNA for the CDR3 is TGTGCCAGTAGTTCCCCGAATGAAAAACTGTTTTTT. Its protein is CASSSPNEKLFF. This rearrangement joins TRBV19 to TRBJ1-4; D gene unclear. CDR1 is LNHDA and CDR2 is SQIVND in the germline V gene (reference sequence). This CDR3 spans 12 amino acids. Trimming took off 5 bases at V and 5 bases at J, with 6 bases between the two ends.

The chain has TRBV5-5 and TRBJ1-6; 7 bases fit TRBD1. From germline, CDR1 is SGHKS and CDR2 YYEKEE (reference sequence). The CDR3 sequence is 14 residues long. The trim removed 4 bases at V and 7 bases at J, leaving 5 bases unmatched. The CDR3 region has the DNA TGTGCCAGCAGCCGACAGGGAAAGAATTCACCCCTCCACTTT. The encoded protein is CASSRQGKNSPLHF.

The V call is TRBV18, the J call TRBJ2-3; D gene ambiguous. Germline loops: CDR1 KGHSH, CDR2 LQKENI. Trimming took 0 bases from V and 4 from J, leaving 17 bases between them. The CDR3 is made up of 17 amino acids. As DNA, the CDR3 is TGTGCCAGCTCACCACCGGGCCTGTCCATACAGCCAGATACGCAGTATTTT. Its translation: CASSPPGLSIQPDTQYF.

The chain couples TRBV7-8 to TRBJ1-5; possibly TRBD1 for D (5 bases). CDR3 size: 19 residues. Germline V gene sequence: CDR1 SGHVS, CDR2 FQNEAQ. Trimming stripped 4 bases from V and 0 bases from J, with 22 bases between. CDR3 loop: CASSSVGGLTGYSNQPQHF. The CDR3 bases are TGTGCCAGCAGCTCAGTGGGGGGGTTAACGGGGTATAGCAATCAGCCCCAGCATTTT.

This clone was observed many times. The V gene is TRBV11-2, the J gene TRBJ1-1; D is unclear. V shed 5 bases and J shed 2 bases, with 9 bases lying between them. The CDR3 has 13 amino acids. The germline gives CDR1 SGHAT, CDR2 FQNNGV. CDR3 protein: CASSPTTNTEAFF. DNA for the CDR3: TGTGCCAGCAGCCCGACAACTAACACTGAAGCTTTCTTT.